Detailed here is one T cell receptor (beta chain). Trimming removed 1 base at V and 8 bases at J, with 12 bases between. This CDR3 has 13 residues. Germline CDR1 reads SGDLS; CDR2 reads YYNGEE. The sample comes from a study of T cells in tuberculosis. Only in-frame clones appear in the TCRdb table, and some are missing; sequencing was by immunoSEQ multiplex PCR. The profile shows around 30,000 clones, over 90% of them singletons. The sequence came from a donor aged 10-35 years with latent tuberculosis or without tuberculosis infection. V gene TRBV9 combines with J gene TRBJ1-2; D is perhaps TRBD1 (6 bases). The sequenced material came from PBMCs. CDR3 nucleotide sequence: TGTGCCAGCAGCGTAACAGGGACTAGCGGCTACACCTTC. It yields the protein CASSVTGTSGYTF.